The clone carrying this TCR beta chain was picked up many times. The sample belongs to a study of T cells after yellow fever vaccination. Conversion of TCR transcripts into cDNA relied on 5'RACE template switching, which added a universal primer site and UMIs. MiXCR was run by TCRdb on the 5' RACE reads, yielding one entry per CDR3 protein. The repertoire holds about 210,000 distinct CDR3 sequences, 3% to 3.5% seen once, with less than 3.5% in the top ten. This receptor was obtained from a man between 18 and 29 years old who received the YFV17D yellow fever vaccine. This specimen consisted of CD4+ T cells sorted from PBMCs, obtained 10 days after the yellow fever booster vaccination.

CDR3 nucleotides: TGTGCCAGCAGTACCGGGGGGCCCGCAGCAACTAATGAAAAACTGTTTTTT. It specifies CASSTGGPAATNEKLFF. The chain combines TRBV12-3 or TRBV12-4 with TRBJ1-4; possible D gene TRBD1, 6 bases. With 5 bases removed from V and 0 bases from J, the gap between germline ends came to 16 bases. This CDR3 has 17 amino acids.